The rows below give T cell receptor beta chains drawn from one sample of a study of blood T cell repertoires in COVID-19. Some clones are missing from TCRdb's copy, which holds only in-frame ones; the method was immunoSEQ multiplex PCR. The sample lists about 170,000 clones, 65% to 85% seen once, with under 3% in the top ten. Sequencing used peripheral blood. The receptor source for this set is a human donor with acute or convalescent COVID-19. The donor label of this sample is uncertain. Both conserved end residues are part of each CDR3.

j_call	v_call	cdr3_aa
TRBJ2-1	TRBV7-9	CASSPSLGLAGEEQFF
TRBJ1-2	TRBV14	CASSQDLQGLHGYTF
TRBJ1-5	TRBV10-2	CASRKAGQGYQPQHF
TRBJ2-1	TRBV29-1	CSAARRDNEQFF
TRBJ2-3	TRBV3-1/TRBV3-2	CASSQDKPGPDTQYF
TRBJ2-1	TRBV2	CARKLDNEQFF
TRBJ1-1	TRBV11-2	CASSSTYRGNTEAFF
TRBJ2-7	TRBV19	CASSIVAGYEQYF
TRBJ2-5	TRBV5-1	CASSGGGGFQETQYF
TRBJ2-7	TRBV11-2	CASSSTSLEQYF
TRBJ1-2	TRBV28	CASSGGGRNYGYTF
TRBJ1-2	TRBV5-1	CASSLEGQGAYGYTF
TRBJ1-1	TRBV19	CASSMWDTNTEAFF
TRBJ2-3	TRBV4-2	CASSQDQGLHQDTQYF
TRBJ2-2	TRBV2	CASSDRGWTGELFF
TRBJ2-7	TRBV7-9	CASSLDSSGEQYF
TRBJ1-1	TRBV18	CASSRSSAEAFF
TRBJ1-4	TRBV4-1	CASSQESAGTNEKLFF
TRBJ1-4	TRBV3-1/TRBV3-2	CASSQDPTGANEKLFF
TRBJ2-7	TRBV6-5	CASNSKARSEQYF